This T cell receptor (beta chain) was identified in a study of beta chain features in type 1 diabetes. All of the isolated RNA was reverse transcribed, so expressed TCRB transcripts were sequenced. Roughly 3.4 million reads per sample on average were obtained from naive, central memory and regulatory T cell samples. The data were produced by immunoSEQ multiplex PCR, yet TCRdb's version contains in-frame clones alone and is incomplete. The repertoire has hundreds of thousands of clones, roughly 12% of them found once; the top ten carry 0.0085% to 0.012%. Study outcomes and limitations: The study found moderately but significantly shorter TCRB CDR3s in all four CD4+ subsets of Type 1 diabetes patients. Here, the possible influence of HLA type (on TCRB rearrangement) remained unresolved. Researchers caution that PCR might favor shorter templates, equally among patients and controls.

Per donor, one heparinised blood draw averaged around 0.12 L. This clone was seen only a few times. Its matching antigen is unknown. Trimming shortened V by 3 bases and J by 10 bases, and 23 bases separated the two germline ends. The CDR3 runs to 16 residues. Germline V gene sequence: CDR1 SGDLS, CDR2 YYNGEE. The receptor was derived from a woman between 18 and 29 years old with type 1 diabetes. V and J are TRBV9 and TRBJ2-1; D might be TRBD2 (7 bases). The sequenced material came from naive CD4+ T cells from blood. In DNA form, the CDR3 reads TGTGCCAGCAGCGCTAGGGCGAGGGGGGGATTCGGAGAGCAGTTCTTC. It codes for CASSARARGGFGEQFF.